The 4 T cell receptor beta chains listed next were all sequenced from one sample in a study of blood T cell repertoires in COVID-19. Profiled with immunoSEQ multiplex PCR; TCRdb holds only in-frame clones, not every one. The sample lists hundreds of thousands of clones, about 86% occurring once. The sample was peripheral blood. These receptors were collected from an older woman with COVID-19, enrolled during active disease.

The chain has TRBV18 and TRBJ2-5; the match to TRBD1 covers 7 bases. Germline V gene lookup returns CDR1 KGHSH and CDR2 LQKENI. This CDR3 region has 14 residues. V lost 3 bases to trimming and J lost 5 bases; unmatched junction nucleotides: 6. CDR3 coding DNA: TGTGCCAGCTCACCGATGACAGGGATGGAGACCCAGTACTTC. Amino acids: CASSPMTGMETQYF.

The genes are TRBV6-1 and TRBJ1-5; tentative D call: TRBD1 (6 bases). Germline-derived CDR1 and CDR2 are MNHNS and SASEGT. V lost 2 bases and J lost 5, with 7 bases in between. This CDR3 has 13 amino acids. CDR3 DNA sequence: TGTGCCAGCAGTGAAACAGGGCATCAGCCCCAGCATTTT. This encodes CASSETGHQPQHF.

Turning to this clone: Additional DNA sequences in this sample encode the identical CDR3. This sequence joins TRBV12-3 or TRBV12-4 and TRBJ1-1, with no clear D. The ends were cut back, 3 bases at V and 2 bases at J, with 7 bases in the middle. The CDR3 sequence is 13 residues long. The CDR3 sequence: CASSFSVNTEAFF. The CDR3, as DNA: TGTGCCAGCAGTTTCAGCGTTAACACTGAAGCTTTCTTT.

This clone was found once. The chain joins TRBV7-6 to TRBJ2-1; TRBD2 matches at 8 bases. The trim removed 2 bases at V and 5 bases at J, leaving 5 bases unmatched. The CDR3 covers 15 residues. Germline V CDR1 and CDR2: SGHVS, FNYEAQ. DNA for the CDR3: TGTGCCAGCAGCTTACTAGCGGGCCGGAACAATGAGCAGTTCTTC. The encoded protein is CASSLLAGRNNEQFF.